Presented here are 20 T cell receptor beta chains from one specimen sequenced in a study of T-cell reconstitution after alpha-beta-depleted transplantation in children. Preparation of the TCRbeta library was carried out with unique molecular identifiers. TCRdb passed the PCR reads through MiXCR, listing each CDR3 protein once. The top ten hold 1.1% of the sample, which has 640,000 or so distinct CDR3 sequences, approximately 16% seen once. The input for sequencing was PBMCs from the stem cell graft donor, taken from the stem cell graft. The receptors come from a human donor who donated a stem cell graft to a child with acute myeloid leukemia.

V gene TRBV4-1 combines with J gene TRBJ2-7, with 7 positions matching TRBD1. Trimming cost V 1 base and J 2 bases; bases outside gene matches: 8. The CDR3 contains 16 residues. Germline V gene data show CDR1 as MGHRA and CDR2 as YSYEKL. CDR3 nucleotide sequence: TGCGCCAGCAGCCAAGGGTTGACAGGGAGAGCCTACGAGCAGTACTTC. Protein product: CASSQGLTGRAYEQYF.

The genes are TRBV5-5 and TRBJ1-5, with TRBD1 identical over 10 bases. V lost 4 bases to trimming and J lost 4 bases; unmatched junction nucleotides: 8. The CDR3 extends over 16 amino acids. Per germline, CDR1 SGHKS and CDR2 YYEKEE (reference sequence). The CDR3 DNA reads TGTGCCAGCAGCACCTCGACAGGGGGCTTTAATCAGCCCCAGCATTTT. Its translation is CASSTSTGGFNQPQHF. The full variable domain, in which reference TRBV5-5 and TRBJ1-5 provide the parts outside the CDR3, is DAGVTQSPTHLIKTRGQQVTLRCSPISGHKSVSWYQQVLGQGPQFIFQYYEKEERGRGNFPDRFSARQFPNYSSELNVNALLLGDSALYLCASSTSTGGFNQPQHFGDGTRLSIL.

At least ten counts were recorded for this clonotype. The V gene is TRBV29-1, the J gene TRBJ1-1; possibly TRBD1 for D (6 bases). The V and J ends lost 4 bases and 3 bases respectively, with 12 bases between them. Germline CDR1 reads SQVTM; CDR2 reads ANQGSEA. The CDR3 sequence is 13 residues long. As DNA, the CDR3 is TGCAGCGTTGTTCGCAGGGGAGACACTGAAGCTTTCTTT. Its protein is CSVVRRGDTEAFF.

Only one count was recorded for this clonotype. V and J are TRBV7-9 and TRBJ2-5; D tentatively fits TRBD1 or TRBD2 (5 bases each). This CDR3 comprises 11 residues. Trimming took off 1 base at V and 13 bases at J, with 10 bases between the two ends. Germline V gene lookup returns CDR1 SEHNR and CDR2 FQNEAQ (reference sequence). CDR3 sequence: CASSLGGEGYF. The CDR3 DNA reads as TGTGCCAGCAGCTTAGGGGGCGAGGGGTACTTC. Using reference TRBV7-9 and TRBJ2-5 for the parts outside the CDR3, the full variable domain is DTGVSQNPRHKITKRGQNVTFRCDPISEHNRLYWYRQTLGQGPEFLTYFQNEAQLEKSRLLSDRFSAERPKGSFSTLEIQRTEQGDSAMYLCASSLGGEGYFGPGTRLLVL.

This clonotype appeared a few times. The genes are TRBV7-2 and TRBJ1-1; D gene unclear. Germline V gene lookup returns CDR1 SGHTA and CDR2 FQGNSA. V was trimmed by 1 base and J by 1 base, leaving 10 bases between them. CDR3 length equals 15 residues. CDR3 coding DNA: TGTGCCAGCAGCTTAGTTGTCAGTCGGAACACTGAAGCTTTCTTT. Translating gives CASSLVVSRNTEAFF.

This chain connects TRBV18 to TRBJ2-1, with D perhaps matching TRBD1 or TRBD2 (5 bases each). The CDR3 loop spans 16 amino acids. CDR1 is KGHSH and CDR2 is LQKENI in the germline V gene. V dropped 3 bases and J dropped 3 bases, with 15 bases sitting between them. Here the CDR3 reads CASSPWGTGVYNEQFF. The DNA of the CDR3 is TGTGCCAGCTCACCGTGGGGGACCGGGGTCTACAATGAGCAGTTCTTC.

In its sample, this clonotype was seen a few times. Written as DNA, the CDR3 is TGTGCCAGCAGCCGCAAAGGAGGAGGAGAGACCCAGTACTTC. The encoded protein is CASSRKGGGETQYF. The chain links TRBV7-6 to TRBJ2-5, with a possible D match to TRBD2 (5 bases). Germline V CDR1 and CDR2: SGHVS, FNYEAQ. The CDR3 totals 14 residues. Trimming shortened V by 5 bases and J by 4 bases, and 14 bases separated the two germline ends.

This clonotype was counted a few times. The CDR3 sequence is CATSRSQGAFQPQHF. In DNA form, the CDR3 reads TGTGCCACCAGCAGATCACAGGGGGCATTTCAGCCCCAGCATTTT. V is TRBV15 and J is TRBJ1-5; TRBD1 matches at 9 bases. Per the germline V gene, CDR1 is LNHNV and CDR2 is YYDKDF (reference sequence). V lost 2 bases to trimming and J lost 6 bases; unmatched junction nucleotides: 5. This CDR3 is built from 15 residues.

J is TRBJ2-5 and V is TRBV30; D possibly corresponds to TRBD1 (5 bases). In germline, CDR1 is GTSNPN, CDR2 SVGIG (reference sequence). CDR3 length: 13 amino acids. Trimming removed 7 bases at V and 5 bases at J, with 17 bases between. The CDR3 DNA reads TGTGCCTCGATTTCAGGGATGCGGGAGACCCAGTACTTC. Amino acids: CASISGMRETQYF.

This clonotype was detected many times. The CDR3, as DNA: TGTGCCAGCAGCCGGGGAGAGGGGGCGTATAATTCACCCCTCCACTTT. Its translation is CASSRGEGAYNSPLHF. This chain connects TRBV4-2 to TRBJ1-6, with 7 bases aligning to TRBD1. The ends lost 4 bases at V and 4 bases at J; junction bases unmatched: 7. CDR1 is LGHNA and CDR2 is YNFKEQ in the germline V gene. The CDR3 loop spans 16 amino acids.

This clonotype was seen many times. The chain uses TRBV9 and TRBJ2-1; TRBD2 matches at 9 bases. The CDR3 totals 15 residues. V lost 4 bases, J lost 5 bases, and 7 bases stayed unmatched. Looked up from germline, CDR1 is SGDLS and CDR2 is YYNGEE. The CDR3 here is CASSPPSGEDNEQFF. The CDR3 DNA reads TGTGCCAGCAGCCCTCCTAGCGGGGAGGACAATGAGCAGTTCTTC.

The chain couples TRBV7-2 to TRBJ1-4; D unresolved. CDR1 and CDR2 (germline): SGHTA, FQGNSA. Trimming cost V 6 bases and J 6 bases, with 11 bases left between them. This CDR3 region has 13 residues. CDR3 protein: CASRPAGYEKLFF. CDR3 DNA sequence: TGTGCCAGCAGACCGGCTGGATATGAAAAACTGTTTTTT.

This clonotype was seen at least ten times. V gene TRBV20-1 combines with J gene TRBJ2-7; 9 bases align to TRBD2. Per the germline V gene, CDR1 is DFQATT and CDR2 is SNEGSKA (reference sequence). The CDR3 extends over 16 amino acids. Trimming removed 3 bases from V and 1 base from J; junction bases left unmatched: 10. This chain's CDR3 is CSASGASGAPSYEQYF. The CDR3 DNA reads TGCAGTGCTAGTGGGGCTAGCGGGGCTCCATCCTACGAGCAGTACTTC.

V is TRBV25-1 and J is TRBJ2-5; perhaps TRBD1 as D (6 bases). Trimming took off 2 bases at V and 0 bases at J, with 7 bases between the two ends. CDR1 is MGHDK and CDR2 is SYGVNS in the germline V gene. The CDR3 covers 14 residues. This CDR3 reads CASSENRDQETQYF. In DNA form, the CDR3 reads TGTGCCAGCAGTGAAAACAGGGACCAAGAGACCCAGTACTTC. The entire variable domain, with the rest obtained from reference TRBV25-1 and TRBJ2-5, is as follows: EADIYQTPRYLVIGTGKKITLECSQTMGHDKMYWYQQDPGMELHLIHYSYGVNSTEKGDLSSESTVSRIRTEHFPLTLESARPSHTSQYLCASSENRDQETQYFGPGTRLLVL.

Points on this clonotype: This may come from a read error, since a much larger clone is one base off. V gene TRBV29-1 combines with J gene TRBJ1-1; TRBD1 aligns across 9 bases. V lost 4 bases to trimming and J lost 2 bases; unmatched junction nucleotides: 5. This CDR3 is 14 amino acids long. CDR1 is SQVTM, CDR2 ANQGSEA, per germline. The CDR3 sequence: CSVVATGGNTEAFF. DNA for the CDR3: TGCAGCGTTGTAGCGACAGGGGGAAACACTGAAGCTTTCTTT.

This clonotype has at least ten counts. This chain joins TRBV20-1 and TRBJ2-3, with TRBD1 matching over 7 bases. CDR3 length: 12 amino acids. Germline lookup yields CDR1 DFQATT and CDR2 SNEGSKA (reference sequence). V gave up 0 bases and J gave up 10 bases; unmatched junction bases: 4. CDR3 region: CSARDEGAPQYF. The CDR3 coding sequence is TGCAGTGCTAGAGATGAGGGGGCGCCGCAGTATTTT.

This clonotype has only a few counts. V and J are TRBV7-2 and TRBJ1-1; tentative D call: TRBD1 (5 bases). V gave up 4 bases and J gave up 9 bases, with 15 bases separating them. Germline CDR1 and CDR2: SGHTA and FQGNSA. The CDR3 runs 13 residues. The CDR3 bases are TGTGCCAGCAGCTCCGGGCAGGGTAGAAAAGCTTTCTTT. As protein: CASSSGQGRKAFF.

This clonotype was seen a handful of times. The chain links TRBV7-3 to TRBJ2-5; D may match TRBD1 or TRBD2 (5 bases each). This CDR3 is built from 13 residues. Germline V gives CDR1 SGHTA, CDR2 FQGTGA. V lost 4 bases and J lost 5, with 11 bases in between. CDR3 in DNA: TGTGCCAGCAGCTCAAAGTGGGGGGAGACCCAGTACTTC. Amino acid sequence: CASSSKWGETQYF.

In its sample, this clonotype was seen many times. The CDR3, as DNA: TGTGCCATCTCCCCGCCAGGCAATGAGCAGTTCTTC. Protein product: CAISPPGNEQFF. The gene calls are TRBV10-3 and TRBJ2-1; D not certain. Germline V gene data show CDR1 as ENHRY and CDR2 as SYGVKD. Trimming shortened V by 8 bases and J by 6 bases, and 11 bases separated the two germline ends. This CDR3 region has 12 residues.

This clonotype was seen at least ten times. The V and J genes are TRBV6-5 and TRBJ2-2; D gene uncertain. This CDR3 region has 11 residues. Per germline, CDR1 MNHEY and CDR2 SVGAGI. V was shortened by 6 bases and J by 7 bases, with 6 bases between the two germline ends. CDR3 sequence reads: CASSNGGELFF. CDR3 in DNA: TGTGCCAGCAGCAACGGCGGGGAGCTGTTTTTT.